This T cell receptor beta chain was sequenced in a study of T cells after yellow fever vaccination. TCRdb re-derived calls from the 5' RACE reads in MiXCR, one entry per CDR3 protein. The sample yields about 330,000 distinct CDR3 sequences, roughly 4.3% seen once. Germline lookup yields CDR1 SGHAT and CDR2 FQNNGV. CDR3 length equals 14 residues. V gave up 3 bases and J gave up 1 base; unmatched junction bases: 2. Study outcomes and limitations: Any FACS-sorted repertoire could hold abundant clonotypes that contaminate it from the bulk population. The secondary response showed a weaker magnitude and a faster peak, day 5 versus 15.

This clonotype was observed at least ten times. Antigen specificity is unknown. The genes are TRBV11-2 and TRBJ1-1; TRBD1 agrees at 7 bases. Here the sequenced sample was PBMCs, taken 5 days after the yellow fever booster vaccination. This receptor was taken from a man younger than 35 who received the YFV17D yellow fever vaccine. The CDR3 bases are TGTGCCAGCAGCTTCACAGGGGCGAACACTGAAGCTTTCTTT. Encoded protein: CASSFTGANTEAFF.